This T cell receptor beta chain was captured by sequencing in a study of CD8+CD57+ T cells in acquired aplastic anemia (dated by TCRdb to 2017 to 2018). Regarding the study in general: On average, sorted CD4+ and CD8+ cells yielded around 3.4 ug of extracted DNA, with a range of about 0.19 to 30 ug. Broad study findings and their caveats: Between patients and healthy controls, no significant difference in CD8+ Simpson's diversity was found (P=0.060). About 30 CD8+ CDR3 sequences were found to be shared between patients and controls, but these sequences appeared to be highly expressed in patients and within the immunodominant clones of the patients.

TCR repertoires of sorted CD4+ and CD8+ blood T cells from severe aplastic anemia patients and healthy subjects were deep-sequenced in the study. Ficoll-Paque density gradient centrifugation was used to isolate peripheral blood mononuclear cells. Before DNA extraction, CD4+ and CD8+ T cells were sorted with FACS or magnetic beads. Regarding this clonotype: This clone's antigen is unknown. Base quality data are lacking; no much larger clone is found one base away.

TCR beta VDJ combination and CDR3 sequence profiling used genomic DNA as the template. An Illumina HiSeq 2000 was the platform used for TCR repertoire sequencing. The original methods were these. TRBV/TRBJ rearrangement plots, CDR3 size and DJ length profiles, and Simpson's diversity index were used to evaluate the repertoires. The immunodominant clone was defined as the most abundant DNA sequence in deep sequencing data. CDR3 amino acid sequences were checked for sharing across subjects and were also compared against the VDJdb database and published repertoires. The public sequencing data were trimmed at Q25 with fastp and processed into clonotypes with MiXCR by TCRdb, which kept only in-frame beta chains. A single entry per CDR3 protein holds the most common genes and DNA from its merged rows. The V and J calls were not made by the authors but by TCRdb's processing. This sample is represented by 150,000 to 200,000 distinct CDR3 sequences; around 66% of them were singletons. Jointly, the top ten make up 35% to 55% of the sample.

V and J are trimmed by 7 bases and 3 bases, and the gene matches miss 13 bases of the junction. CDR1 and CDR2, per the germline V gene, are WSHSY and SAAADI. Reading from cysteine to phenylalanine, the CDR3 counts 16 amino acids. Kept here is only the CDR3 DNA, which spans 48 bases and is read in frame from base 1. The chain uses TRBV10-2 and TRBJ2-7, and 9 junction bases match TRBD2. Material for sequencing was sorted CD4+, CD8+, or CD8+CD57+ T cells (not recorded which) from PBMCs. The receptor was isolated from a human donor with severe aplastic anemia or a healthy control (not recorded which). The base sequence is TGCGCCAGCAATGGGGGGGGCACTAGCGGGCTCTACGAGCAGTACTTC. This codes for CASNGGGTSGLYEQYF.